This TCR beta chain was retrieved from a study of T-cell memory formation after mild COVID-19. Background on the study: TCR clusters were mostly donor specific. Study results and caveats: Largely, contracting CD4+ clones fell within CM and EM, and contracting CD8+ clones within EMRA.

About this clonotype itself: Antigen: not known.

Germline CDR1 LNHDA, CDR2 SQIVND (reference sequence). The CDR3 covers 11 residues. Trimming removed 3 bases from V and 3 bases from J, with 2 bases in between. TCR alpha and TCR beta cDNA libraries carrying sample barcodes and UMIs were produced by 5'RACE using constant-segment primers. Each CDR3 protein gets one entry after TCRdb re-called the 5' RACE reads with MiXCR. The table records around 53,000 distinct CDR3 sequences, 12% of them present only once. This chain joins TRBV19 and TRBJ2-5; D is unclear. The source of this sequence is a man between 18 and 35 years old who had mild COVID-19 (a few samples of this study predate the infection). Cell type and time point are not known. The specimen was PBMCs or a T cell subset sorted from them (not recorded which). Here the CDR3 reads CASSIKETQYF. DNA for the CDR3: TGTGCCAGTAGTATCAAAGAGACCCAGTACTTC. The full variable domain, rest sourced from reference TRBV19 and TRBJ2-5, is DGGITQSPKYLFRKEGQNVTLSCEQNLNHDAMYWYRQDPGQGLRLIYYSQIVNDFQKGDIAEGYSVSREKKESFPLTVTSAQKNPTAFYLCASSIKETQYFGPGTRLLVL.